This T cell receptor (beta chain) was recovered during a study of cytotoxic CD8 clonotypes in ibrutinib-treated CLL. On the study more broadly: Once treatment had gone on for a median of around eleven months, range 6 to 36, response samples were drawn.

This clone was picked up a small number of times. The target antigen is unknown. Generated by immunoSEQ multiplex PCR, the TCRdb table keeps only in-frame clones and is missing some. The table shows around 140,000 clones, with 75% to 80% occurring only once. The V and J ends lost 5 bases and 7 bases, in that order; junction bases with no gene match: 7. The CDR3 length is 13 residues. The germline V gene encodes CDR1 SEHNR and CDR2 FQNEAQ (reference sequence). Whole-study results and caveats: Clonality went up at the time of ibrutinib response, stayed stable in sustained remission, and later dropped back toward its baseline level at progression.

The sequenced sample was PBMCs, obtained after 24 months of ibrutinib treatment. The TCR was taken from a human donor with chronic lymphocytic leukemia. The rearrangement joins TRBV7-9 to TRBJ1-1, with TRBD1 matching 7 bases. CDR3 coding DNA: TGTGCCAGCAGCACACAGGGGCAGGATGAAGCTTTCTTT. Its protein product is CASSTQGQDEAFF.